The 32 T cell receptor beta chains listed next were all sequenced from one sample in a study of OX40 agonist ivuxolimab in advanced cancers. TCRdb's table, derived via immunoSEQ multiplex PCR, lists solely in-frame clones and lacks some. The sample has 45,000 or so clones, roughly 80% seen once. Specimen: CD4+ or CD8+ T cells sorted from blood, collected in a trial of the OX40 agonist ivuxolimab. The receptors stem from an adult with an advanced solid tumor such as melanoma, head and neck, liver or kidney cancer.

This chain joins TRBV2 and TRBJ1-2, with TRBD1 identical over 9 bases. Germline CDR1 reads SNHLY; CDR2 reads FYNNEI. This CDR3 is 15 amino acids long. J was trimmed by 1 base and V by 6 bases; bases with no gene match: 6. DNA of the CDR3: TGTGCCAGCAGCCCCGGGACAGGGATTAACTATGGCTACACCTTC. Translated: CASSPGTGINYGYTF.

This chain links TRBV29-1 with TRBJ2-3, with 11 bases matching TRBD2. This CDR3 has 17 residues. CDR1 is SQVTM, CDR2 ANQGSEA, per germline. Trimming took 0 bases from V and 6 from J; bases not matched to a gene: 11. The CDR3 DNA sequence: TGCAGCGTTGAAGATTCGGGGACTAGCGGACCCCCCGATACGCAGTATTTT. Residues: CSVEDSGTSGPPDTQYF.

The V call is TRBV2, the J call TRBJ2-5; the D gene is possibly TRBD1 (5 bases). V was clipped by 6 bases and J by 3 bases, with 5 bases between them. Looked up from germline, CDR1 is SNHLY and CDR2 is FYNNEI. CDR3 length: 11 residues. Here the CDR3 reads CASSREETQYF. In DNA, the CDR3 is TGTGCCAGCAGCAGGGAAGAGACCCAGTACTTC.

This chain joins TRBV10-3 and TRBJ1-5; 7 nucleotides agree with TRBD1. The CDR3 spans 18 residues. Germline lookup yields CDR1 ENHRY and CDR2 SYGVKD. Trimming removed 7 bases from V and 3 bases from J; junction bases left unmatched: 18. Written as DNA, the CDR3 is TGTGCCATCACCCTACCCTACAGGGGAATTGCGGACAATCAGCCCCAGCATTTT. As protein: CAITLPYRGIADNQPQHF.

CDR3 bases: TGTGCCAGCAGCCACGCCAAAGGGGCCCTACTCTATGGCTACACCTTC. This translates into CASSHAKGALLYGYTF. This chain links TRBV14 with TRBJ1-2; maybe TRBD1 (5 bases). Germline CDR1 and CDR2: SGHDN and FVKESK. Trimming pared 3 bases from V and 4 bases from J, leaving 18 bases between. There are 16 residues in the CDR3.

Turning to this clone: At the DNA level, this CDR3 is encoded by other sequences in the same sample as well. The chain is built from TRBV5-4 and TRBJ2-2; 11 positions match TRBD2. Germline assignment: CDR1 SGHNT and CDR2 YYREEE (reference sequence). Trimming took 0 bases from V and 4 from J; bases not matched to a gene: 8. The CDR3 covers 18 residues. The CDR3 DNA sequence: TGTGCCAGCAGCTTGGCAGCCCTAGCGGGAGGTAGCACCGGGGAGCTGTTTTTT. Protein: CASSLAALAGGSTGELFF.

This chain joins TRBV10-3 and TRBJ1-2; 9 nucleotides agree with TRBD1. Trimming at V came to 6 bases and at J to 5 bases, leaving 7 bases not matched to a gene. Germline CDR1 and CDR2: ENHRY and SYGVKD. There are 14 residues in the CDR3. The CDR3: CAIRPGQGNYGYTF. The DNA for the CDR3 is TGTGCCATCAGACCCGGACAGGGGAATTATGGCTACACCTTC.

The V gene is TRBV18, the J gene TRBJ1-6, with unresolved D. This CDR3 region has 13 residues. Germline V CDR1 and CDR2: KGHSH, LQKENI. V gave up 3 bases and J gave up 11 bases, with 11 bases separating them. This CDR3 reads CASSPGDSTPLHF. CDR3 bases: TGTGCCAGCTCACCGGGCGATTCCACACCCCTCCACTTT. The complete variable domain, with remaining parts taken from reference TRBV18 and TRBJ1-6, reads NAGVMQNPRHLVRRRGQEARLRCSPMKGHSHVYWYRQLPEEGLKFMVYLQKENIIDESGMPKERFSAEFPKEGPSILRIQQVVRGDSAAYFCASSPGDSTPLHFGNGTRLTVT.

V is TRBV7-3 and J is TRBJ2-3, with TRBD2 matching 12 bases. The CDR3 extends over 15 amino acids. V trimming: 8 bases; J trimming: 5 bases; junction bases outside the gene matches: 8. CDR1 SGHTA and CDR2 FQGTGA come from the germline V gene. The CDR3 region is CASVPSGGVGDTQYF. CDR3 nucleotides: TGTGCCAGCGTCCCTAGCGGGGGGGTCGGAGATACGCAGTATTTT.

The V gene is TRBV15, the J gene TRBJ1-6; TRBD1 matches 7 bases. With V trimmed by 5 bases and J by 0 bases, 7 bases remained unmatched. This CDR3 has 17 residues. Germline CDR1 and CDR2: LNHNV and YYDKDF (reference sequence). The CDR3 loop reads CATSRTAGGSYNSPLHF. DNA of the CDR3: TGTGCCACCAGCCGAACCGCAGGGGGCTCCTATAATTCACCCCTCCACTTT.

The chain combines TRBV30 with TRBJ2-3, with 7 bases fitting TRBD2. Germline values: CDR1 GTSNPN, CDR2 SVGIG (reference sequence). The junction had 5 bases not matched to a gene; V was cut back by 1 base and J by 1 base. CDR3 length equals 15 residues. In DNA form, the CDR3 reads TGTGCCTGGAGTGCCGGACTAGGGGGCACAGATACGCAGTATTTT. Its protein product is CAWSAGLGGTDTQYF.

The J gene is TRBJ1-3, the V gene TRBV10-3; possibly TRBD1 for D (6 bases). This CDR3 is 13 amino acids long. With 6 bases removed from V and 0 bases from J, the gap between germline ends came to 6 bases. Germline CDR1 is ENHRY and CDR2 is SYGVKD. CDR3 sequence reads: CAIRDSSGNTIYF. The CDR3 bases are TGTGCCATCAGGGACAGCTCTGGAAACACCATATATTTT.

This chain uses TRBV28 with TRBJ2-6, with 7 bases that match TRBD1. CDR3 length equals 15 residues. Germline CDR1 reads MDHEN; CDR2 reads SYDVKM. Germline trimming cut 11 bases from V and 4 bases from J; bases unmatched to any gene: 11. The CDR3, as DNA: TGTGCCGGCTCAGGGGGTTCATTAGGGGCCAACGTCCTGACTTTC. This encodes CAGSGGSLGANVLTF.

The chain carries TRBV30 and TRBJ2-3; D is undetermined. The V gene's germline CDR1 is GTSNPN and CDR2 SVGIG (reference sequence). The V and J ends lost 7 bases and 2 bases respectively, with 10 bases between them. The CDR3 loop spans 12 amino acids. The CDR3 loop is CASKGTTDTQYF. CDR3 nucleotides: TGTGCCTCAAAGGGCACCACAGATACGCAGTATTTT.

The gene calls are TRBV2 and TRBJ1-5; D is unresolved. From germline, CDR1 is SNHLY and CDR2 FYNNEI. The CDR3 runs to 13 residues. V gave up 3 bases and J gave up 1 base, with 4 bases separating them. The CDR3 region is CASSDFSNQPQHF. The CDR3 DNA follows: TGTGCCAGCAGTGATTTCAGCAATCAGCCCCAGCATTTT.

The gene calls are TRBV4-1 and TRBJ1-1; D gene unclear. Germline CDR1 and CDR2: MGHRA and YSYEKL. V was pared by 1 base and J by 8 bases, with 17 bases between. The CDR3 totals 15 residues. The CDR3 sequence: CASSQGFGGPGEAFF. As DNA, the CDR3 is TGCGCCAGCAGCCAAGGTTTCGGTGGTCCGGGCGAAGCTTTCTTT.

The chain links TRBV7-9 to TRBJ1-5, with TRBD1 matching over 8 bases. This CDR3 region has 15 residues. V shed 5 bases and J 2 bases; nucleotides not matched to a gene: 5. Germline CDR1 is SEHNR and CDR2 is FQNEAQ (reference sequence). CDR3 DNA: TGTGCCAGCAGCAGGACAGGGTTCGGCAATCAGCCCCAGCATTTT. Amino acid sequence: CASSRTGFGNQPQHF.

J is TRBJ1-1 and V is TRBV27; 7 bases line up with TRBD1. From germline, CDR1 is MNHEY and CDR2 SMNVEV (reference sequence). The CDR3 is 16 residues long. Trimming removed 3 bases from V and 1 base from J; junction bases left unmatched: 8. CDR3 nucleotides: TGTGCCAGCAGTTTCAGACAGGGTTTGGGGAACACTGAAGCTTTCTTT. Its translation is CASSFRQGLGNTEAFF.

This rearrangement joins TRBV5-6 to TRBJ1-2; D might be TRBD1 (5 bases). The CDR3 has 17 residues. Trimming left V 5 bases short and J 4 bases short, with 24 bases between. The germline V gene has CDR1 SGHDT and CDR2 YYEEEE. The CDR3 coding sequence is TGTGCCAGCAGACCGACCGGGACGGCGAAACTCCTCTATGGCTACACCTTC. Protein: CASRPTGTAKLLYGYTF.

This chain connects TRBV2 to TRBJ2-3; 7 nucleotides agree with TRBD1. Per the germline V gene, CDR1 is SNHLY and CDR2 is FYNNEI. The length of the CDR3 is 17 residues. With 0 bases clipped from V and 3 bases from J, the junction kept 9 bases outside the gene matches. CDR3 protein: CASSEAPTGWRTDTQYF. The CDR3 DNA is TGTGCCAGCAGTGAAGCCCCGACAGGGTGGAGGACAGATACGCAGTATTTT.

This rearrangement joins TRBV28 to TRBJ2-7; TRBD2 agrees at 8 bases. Germline CDR1 reads MDHEN; CDR2 reads SYDVKM. V lost 6 bases, J lost 0 bases, and 7 bases stayed unmatched. The CDR3 runs 15 residues. CDR3 region: CASSLAGSSSYEQYF. CDR3 nucleotides: TGTGCCAGCAGCTTAGCGGGATCGTCCTCCTACGAGCAGTACTTC.

CDR3 residues: CASSPDRGGGQPQHF. CDR3 bases: TGTGCCAGCAGTCCAGACAGGGGAGGAGGTCAGCCCCAGCATTTT. This chain uses TRBV28 with TRBJ1-5; 8 bases agree with TRBD1. Germline V gene lookup returns CDR1 MDHEN and CDR2 SYDVKM. This CDR3 is built from 15 residues. The junction had 9 bases not matched to a gene; V was cut back by 5 bases and J by 6 bases.

The chain joins TRBV19 to TRBJ2-7; tentatively, D is TRBD2 (5 bases). This CDR3 region has 14 residues. V shed 6 bases and J shed 3 bases, with 15 bases lying between them. Per germline, CDR1 LNHDA and CDR2 SQIVND (reference sequence). The CDR3 region has the DNA TGTGCCAGTAGCCCTTCCCACGGGGTCTACGAGCAGTACTTC. Encoded protein: CASSPSHGVYEQYF. Full variable domain (outside the CDR3, taken from reference TRBV19 and TRBJ2-7): DGGITQSPKYLFRKEGQNVTLSCEQNLNHDAMYWYRQDPGQGLRLIYYSQIVNDFQKGDIAEGYSVSREKKESFPLTVTSAQKNPTAFYLCASSPSHGVYEQYFGPGTRLTVT.

The CDR3 bases are TGTGCCAGCAGCCGAGGGCCAGGGGGAGAAAAACTGTTTTTT. Translation: CASSRGPGGEKLFF. V usage is TRBV5-4 and J usage is TRBJ1-4; 7 nucleotides align to TRBD1. This CDR3 comprises 14 residues. CDR1 is SGHNT, CDR2 YYREEE, per germline (reference sequence). Unmatched junction bases numbered 8, after V lost 4 bases and J lost 8 bases.

This clone was seen a handful of times. This chain links TRBV5-4 with TRBJ2-3; D not resolved. Germline-derived CDR1 and CDR2 are SGHNT and YYREEE (reference sequence). Trimming left V 3 bases short and J 0 bases short, with 8 bases between. The CDR3 has 14 residues. CDR3 in DNA: TGTGCCAGCAGCTCGGAGTGGAGCACAGATACGCAGTATTTT. This gives the protein CASSSEWSTDTQYF.

This clone turned up a few times. V is TRBV11-2 and J is TRBJ2-7; 8 nucleotides match TRBD1. Germline V gene lookup returns CDR1 SGHAT and CDR2 FQNNGV. Unmatched junction bases numbered 3, after V lost 3 bases and J lost 2 bases. The CDR3 spans 14 residues. The CDR3 nucleotides read TGTGCCAGCAGCTTGGTGGACAGGGCCTACGAGCAGTACTTC. Translated, it gives CASSLVDRAYEQYF.

In DNA form, the CDR3 reads TGTGCCTGGACTAGCGTGACCTACGAGCAGTACTTC. Protein: CAWTSVTYEQYF. The V call is TRBV30, the J call TRBJ2-7; D might be TRBD2 (6 bases). Trimming stripped 4 bases from V and 2 bases from J, with 9 bases between. The CDR3 runs to 12 residues. Germline V CDR1 and CDR2: GTSNPN, SVGIG (reference sequence).

This sequence joins TRBV6-5 and TRBJ2-5; 8 bases match TRBD1. Trimming removed 10 bases from V and 5 bases from J; junction bases left unmatched: 15. From germline, CDR1 is MNHEY and CDR2 SVGAGI. This CDR3 comprises 15 residues. The CDR3 region is CATSARQGAGETQYF. The CDR3 nucleotides are TGTGCCACCTCCGCCCGGCAGGGGGCAGGGGAGACCCAGTACTTC.

The CDR3 region has the DNA TGTGCCAGCAGCGCTAGCGGACGGCAGAACACTGAAGCTTTCTTT. Translation gives CASSASGRQNTEAFF. The V call is TRBV2, the J call TRBJ1-1; D unclear. Germline-derived CDR1 and CDR2 are SNHLY and FYNNEI. Trimming took 6 bases from V and 1 from J, leaving 15 bases between them. The CDR3 is 15 residues long.

V and J are TRBV2 and TRBJ2-3; 9 nucleotides line up with TRBD2. Germline CDR1 is SNHLY and CDR2 is FYNNEI. This CDR3 has 16 residues. With V trimmed by 6 bases and J by 3 bases, 10 bases remained unmatched. CDR3 in DNA: TGTGCCAGCAGCCGAGGCGCGCGGGGGGGGACAGATACGCAGTATTTT. Translating it yields CASSRGARGGTDTQYF.

The chain carries TRBV5-8 and TRBJ2-3; maybe TRBD2 (6 bases). This CDR3 has 16 amino acids. Trimming removed 4 bases from V and 6 bases from J, with 21 bases in between. CDR1 is SGHTS, CDR2 YDEGEE, per germline. CDR3 nucleotide sequence: TGTGCCAGCAGCCCGGAAAGTGGCGGGGCTTGGGATACGCAGTATTTT. Protein product: CASSPESGGAWDTQYF.

The genes are TRBV10-2 and TRBJ1-1; no clear D gene. CDR1 and CDR2 from the germline V gene are WSHSY and SAAADI. The V gene lost 7 bases and the J gene lost 5 bases, with 11 bases spanning the gap. The CDR3 runs 12 residues. CDR3 in amino acids: CASNGRGTEAFF. Written as DNA, the CDR3 is TGCGCCAGCAACGGACGTGGGACTGAAGCTTTCTTT.